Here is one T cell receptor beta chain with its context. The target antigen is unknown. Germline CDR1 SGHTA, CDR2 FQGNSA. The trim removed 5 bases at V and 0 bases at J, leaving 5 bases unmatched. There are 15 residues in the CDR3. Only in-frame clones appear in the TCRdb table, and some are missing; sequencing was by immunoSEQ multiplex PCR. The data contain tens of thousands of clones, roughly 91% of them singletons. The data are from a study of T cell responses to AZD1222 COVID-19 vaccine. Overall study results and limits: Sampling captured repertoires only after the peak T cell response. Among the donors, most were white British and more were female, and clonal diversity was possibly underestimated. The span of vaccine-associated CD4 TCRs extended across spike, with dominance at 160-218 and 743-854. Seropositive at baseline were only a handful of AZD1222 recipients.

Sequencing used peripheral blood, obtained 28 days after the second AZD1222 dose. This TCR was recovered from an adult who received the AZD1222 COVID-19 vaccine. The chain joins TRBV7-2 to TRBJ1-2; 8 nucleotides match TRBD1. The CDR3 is CASSPGTGANYGYTF. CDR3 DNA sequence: TGTGCCAGCAGCCCCGGGACAGGAGCTAACTATGGCTACACCTTC.